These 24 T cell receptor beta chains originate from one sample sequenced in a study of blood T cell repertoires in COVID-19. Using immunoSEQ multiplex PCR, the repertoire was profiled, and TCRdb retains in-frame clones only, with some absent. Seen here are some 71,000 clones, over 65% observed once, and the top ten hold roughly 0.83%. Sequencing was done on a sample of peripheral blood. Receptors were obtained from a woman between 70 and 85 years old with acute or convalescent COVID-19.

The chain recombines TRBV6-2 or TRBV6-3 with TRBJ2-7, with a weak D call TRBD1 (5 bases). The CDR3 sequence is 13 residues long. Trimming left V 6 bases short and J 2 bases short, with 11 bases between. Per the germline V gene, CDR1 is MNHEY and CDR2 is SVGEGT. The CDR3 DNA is TGTGCCAGCAGCGACAGCGACACCTACGAGCAGTACTTC. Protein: CASSDSDTYEQYF.

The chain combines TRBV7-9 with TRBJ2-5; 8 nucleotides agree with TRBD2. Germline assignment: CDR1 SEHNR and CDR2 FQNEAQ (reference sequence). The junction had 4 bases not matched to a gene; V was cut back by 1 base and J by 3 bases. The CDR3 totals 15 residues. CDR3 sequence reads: CASSLVGGAEETQYF. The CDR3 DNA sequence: TGTGCCAGCAGCTTAGTCGGGGGGGCCGAAGAGACCCAGTACTTC.

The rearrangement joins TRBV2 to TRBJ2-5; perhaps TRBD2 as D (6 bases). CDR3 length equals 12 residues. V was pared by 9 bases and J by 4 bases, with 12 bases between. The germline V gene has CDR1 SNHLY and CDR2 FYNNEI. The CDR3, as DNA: TGTGCCAGGGCCTTCGGGGGAGAGACCCAGTACTTC. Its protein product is CARAFGGETQYF.

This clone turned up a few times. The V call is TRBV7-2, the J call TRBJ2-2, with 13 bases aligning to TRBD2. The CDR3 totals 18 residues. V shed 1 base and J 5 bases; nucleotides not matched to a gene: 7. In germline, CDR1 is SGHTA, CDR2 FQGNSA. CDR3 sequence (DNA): TGTGCCAGCAGCTTAGGGGGGACTAGCGGGGCCCGAACCGGGGAGCTGTTTTTT. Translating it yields CASSLGGTSGARTGELFF.

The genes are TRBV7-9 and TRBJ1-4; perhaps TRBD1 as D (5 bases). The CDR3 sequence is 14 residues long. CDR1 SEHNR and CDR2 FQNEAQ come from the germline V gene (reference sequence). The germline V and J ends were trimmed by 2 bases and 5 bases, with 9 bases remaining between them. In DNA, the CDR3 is TGTGCCAGCAGCTTACCGGGGGGAAATGAAAAACTGTTTTTT. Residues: CASSLPGGNEKLFF.

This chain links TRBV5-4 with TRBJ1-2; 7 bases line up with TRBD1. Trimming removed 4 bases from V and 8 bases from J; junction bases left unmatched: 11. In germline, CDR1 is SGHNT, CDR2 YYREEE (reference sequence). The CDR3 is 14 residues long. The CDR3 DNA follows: TGTGCCAGCAGCCTTCCCGGGACAGAGGTCGGCTACACCTTC. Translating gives CASSLPGTEVGYTF.

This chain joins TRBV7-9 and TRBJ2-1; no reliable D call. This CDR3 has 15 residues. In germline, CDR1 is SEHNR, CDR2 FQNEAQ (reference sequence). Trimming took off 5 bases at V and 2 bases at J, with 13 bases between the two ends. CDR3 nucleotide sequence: TGTGCCAGCAGCACCGACTCACACCCCTACAATGAGCAGTTCTTC. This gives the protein CASSTDSHPYNEQFF.

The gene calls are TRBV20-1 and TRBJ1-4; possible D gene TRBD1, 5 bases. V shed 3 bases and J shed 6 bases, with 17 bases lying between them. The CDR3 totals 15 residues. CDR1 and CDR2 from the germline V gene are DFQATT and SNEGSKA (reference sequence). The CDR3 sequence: CSASGAEEKDEKLFF. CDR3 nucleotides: TGCAGTGCTAGTGGGGCGGAGGAGAAGGATGAAAAACTGTTTTTT.

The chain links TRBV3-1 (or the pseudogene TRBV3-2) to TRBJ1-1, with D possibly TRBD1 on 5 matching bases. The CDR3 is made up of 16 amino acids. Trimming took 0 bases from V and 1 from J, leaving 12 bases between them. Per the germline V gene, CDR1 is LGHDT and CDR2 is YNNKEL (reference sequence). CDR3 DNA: TGTGCCAGCAGCCAAGATGCGGGACGGCCGAACACTGAAGCTTTCTTT. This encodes CASSQDAGRPNTEAFF.

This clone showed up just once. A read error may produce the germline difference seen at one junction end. The DNA of the CDR3 is TGTGCCAACAGTTTATATAACACTGAAGCTTTCTTT. It is translated as CANSLYNTEAFF. The chain is built from TRBV12-3 or TRBV12-4 and TRBJ1-1; D gene uncertain. The CDR3 totals 12 residues.

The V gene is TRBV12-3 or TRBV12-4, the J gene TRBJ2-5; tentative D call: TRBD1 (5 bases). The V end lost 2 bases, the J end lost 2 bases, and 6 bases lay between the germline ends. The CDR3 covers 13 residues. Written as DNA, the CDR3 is TGTGCCAGCAGTTTAAGGGGTCAAGAGACCCAGTACTTC. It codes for CASSLRGQETQYF.

The CDR3 region is CASRGGRTNSNQPQHF. In DNA form, the CDR3 reads TGTGCCAGCAGGGGTGGGCGGACTAATAGCAATCAGCCCCAGCATTTT. The rearrangement uses TRBV6-6 and TRBJ1-5; D gene uncertain. From germline, CDR1 is MNHNY and CDR2 SVGAGI (reference sequence). The V gene lost 6 bases and the J gene lost 0 bases, with 15 bases spanning the gap. The CDR3 totals 16 residues.

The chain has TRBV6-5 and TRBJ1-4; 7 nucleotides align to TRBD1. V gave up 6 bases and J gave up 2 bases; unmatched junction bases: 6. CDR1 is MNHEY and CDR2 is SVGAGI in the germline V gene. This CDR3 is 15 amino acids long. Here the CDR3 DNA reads TGTGCCAGCAGGATAACCAGGGGGACTAATGAAAAACTGTTTTTT. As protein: CASRITRGTNEKLFF.

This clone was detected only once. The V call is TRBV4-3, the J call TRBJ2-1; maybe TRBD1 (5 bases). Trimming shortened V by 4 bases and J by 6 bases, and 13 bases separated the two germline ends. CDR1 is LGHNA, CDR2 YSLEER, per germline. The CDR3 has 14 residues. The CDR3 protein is CASSLSFRANEQFF. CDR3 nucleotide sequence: TGCGCCAGCAGCCTGTCTTTCAGGGCCAATGAGCAGTTCTTC.

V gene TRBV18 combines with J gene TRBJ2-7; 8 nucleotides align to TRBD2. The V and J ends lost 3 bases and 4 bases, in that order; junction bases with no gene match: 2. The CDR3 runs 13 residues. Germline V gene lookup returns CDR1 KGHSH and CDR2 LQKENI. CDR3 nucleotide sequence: TGTGCCAGCTCACCCCCTAGCGGGTACGAGCAGTACTTC. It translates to CASSPPSGYEQYF.

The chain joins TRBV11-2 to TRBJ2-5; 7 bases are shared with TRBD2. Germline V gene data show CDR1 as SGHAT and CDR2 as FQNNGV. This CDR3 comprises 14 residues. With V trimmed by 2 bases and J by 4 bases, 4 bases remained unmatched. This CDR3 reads CASSLRLAVETQYF. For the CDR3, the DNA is TGTGCCAGCAGCTTAAGACTAGCTGTAGAGACCCAGTACTTC.

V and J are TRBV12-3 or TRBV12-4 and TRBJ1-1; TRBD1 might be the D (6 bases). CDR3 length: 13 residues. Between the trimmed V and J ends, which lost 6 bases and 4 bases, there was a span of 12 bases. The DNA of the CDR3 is TGTGCCAGCAGGCTCAAACAGGGCACTGAAGCTTTCTTT. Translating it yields CASRLKQGTEAFF.

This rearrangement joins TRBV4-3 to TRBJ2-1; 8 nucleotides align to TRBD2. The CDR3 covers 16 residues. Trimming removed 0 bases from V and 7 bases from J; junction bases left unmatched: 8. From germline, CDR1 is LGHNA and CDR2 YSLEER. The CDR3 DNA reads TGCGCCAGCAGCCAAGACGTAACGGGGGGGAGGAATGAGCAGTTCTTC. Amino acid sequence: CASSQDVTGGRNEQFF.

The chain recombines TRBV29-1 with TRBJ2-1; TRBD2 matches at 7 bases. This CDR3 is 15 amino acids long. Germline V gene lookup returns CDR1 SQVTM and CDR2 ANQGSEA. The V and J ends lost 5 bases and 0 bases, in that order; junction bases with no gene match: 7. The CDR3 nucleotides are TGCAGCGTTTCTAGACTAGCAGGCTCCTACAATGAGCAGTTCTTC. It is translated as CSVSRLAGSYNEQFF.

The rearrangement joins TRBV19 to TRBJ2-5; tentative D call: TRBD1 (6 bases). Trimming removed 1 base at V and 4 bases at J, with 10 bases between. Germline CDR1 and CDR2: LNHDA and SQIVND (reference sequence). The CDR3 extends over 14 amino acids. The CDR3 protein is CASSIAGVGETQYF. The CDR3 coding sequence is TGTGCCAGTAGTATAGCAGGGGTTGGAGAGACCCAGTACTTC.

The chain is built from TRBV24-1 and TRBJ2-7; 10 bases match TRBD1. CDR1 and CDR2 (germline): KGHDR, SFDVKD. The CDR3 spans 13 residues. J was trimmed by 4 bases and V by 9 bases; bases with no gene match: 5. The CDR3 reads CATSRTGGYEQYF. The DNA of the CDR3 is TGTGCCACCTCGAGGACAGGGGGATACGAGCAGTACTTC.

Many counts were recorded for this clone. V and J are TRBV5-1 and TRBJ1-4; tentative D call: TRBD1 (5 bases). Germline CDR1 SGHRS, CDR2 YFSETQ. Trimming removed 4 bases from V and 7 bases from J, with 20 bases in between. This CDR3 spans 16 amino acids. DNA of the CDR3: TGCGCCAGCAGCCCGCAAGGCCAGGGCGGGGGTGAAAAACTGTTTTTT. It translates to CASSPQGQGGGEKLFF.

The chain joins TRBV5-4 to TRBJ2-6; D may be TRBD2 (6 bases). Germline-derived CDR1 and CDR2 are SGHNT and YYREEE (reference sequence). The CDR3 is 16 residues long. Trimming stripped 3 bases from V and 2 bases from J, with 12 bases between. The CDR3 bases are TGTGCCAGCAGCTCGGGCGGGGCCCCTGGGGCCAACGTCCTGACTTTC. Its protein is CASSSGGAPGANVLTF.

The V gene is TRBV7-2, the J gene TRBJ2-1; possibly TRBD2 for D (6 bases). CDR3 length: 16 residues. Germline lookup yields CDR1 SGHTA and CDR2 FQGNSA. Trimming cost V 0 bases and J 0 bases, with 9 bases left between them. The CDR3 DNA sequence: TGTGCCAGCAGCTTAGCGGCGGGGAGCTCCTACAATGAGCAGTTCTTC. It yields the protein CASSLAAGSSYNEQFF.